The source of this T cell receptor beta chain is a study of blood T cell repertoires in COVID-19. Across the whole study: PBMCs, B-cell-depleted T cells, or T cells were the source of the cDNA or gDNA that made up the material.

The authors' processing: Using reference gene primer amplification, nucleated cell counts were estimated. Sequenced by immunoSEQ multiplex PCR; TCRdb stores in-frame clones only, minus some. D and trimming were read from the DNA, whereas the V and J calls and clone size are those reported in that table. The sample has roughly 200,000 clones, around 80% seen once. The length of the CDR3 is 15 residues. Unmatched junction bases numbered 4, after V lost 0 bases and J lost 6 bases. Germline V gene lookup returns CDR1 LNHNV and CDR2 YYDKDF (reference sequence). This TCR came from a woman of 80 years or more with active or convalescent COVID-19. Sequencing input: peripheral blood. The genes are TRBV15 and TRBJ2-7; 11 nucleotides line up with TRBD1. CDR3 region: CATSRDAGQGVEQYF. The CDR3 DNA sequence: TGTGCCACCAGCAGAGACGCGGGACAGGGGGTCGAGCAGTACTTC.